The entry below describes one T cell receptor (beta chain). What it binds is not known. The sample belongs to a study of T cell responses to AZD1222 COVID-19 vaccine. This CDR3 contains 15 residues. Germline CDR1 is LNHDA and CDR2 is SQIVND (reference sequence). Trimming took 3 bases from V and 3 from J; bases not matched to a gene: 7. Study-wide points: Two AZD1222 doses significantly raised spike-specific TCR breadth and depth over controls. Spike-spanning, vaccine-associated CD4 TCRs were dominant at 160-218 and 743-854. Clonal diversity may have been underestimated, and the donors were mostly white British, with more females than males.

Assay: immunoSEQ multiplex PCR; the TCRdb copy retains only in-frame clones and omits some. Seen here are approximately 110,000 clones, approximately 85% observed once, and the top ten hold over 5%. The chain combines TRBV19 with TRBJ2-7, with 8 positions matching TRBD1. The receptor comes from an adult in good health. Material: peripheral blood, obtained on day 0 of AZD1222 vaccination. CDR3 residues: CASSIAGGQGYEQYF. CDR3 bases: TGTGCCAGTAGTATCGCAGGGGGCCAAGGCTACGAGCAGTACTTC.